A single sample is the source of the 12 T cell receptor beta chains below, sequenced in a study of radiotherapy plus CTLA-4 blockade in lung cancer. This table comes from immunoSEQ multiplex PCR, and its TCRdb copy is limited to in-frame clones, with some not included. The table shows tens of thousands of clones, with around 87% occurring only once. The sequencing used peripheral blood, collected from a patient treated with radiotherapy plus ipilimumab. The receptors originated from a human donor with non-small cell lung cancer that progressed on radiotherapy plus ipilimumab.

CDR3 nucleotides: TGCGCCAGCAGCTTCCGCGCGGGAGAGACCCAGTACTTC. Amino acid sequence: CASSFRAGETQYF. The J gene is TRBJ2-5, the V gene TRBV5-1, with D maybe TRBD2 (5 bases). The CDR3 runs 13 residues. V was shortened by 2 bases and J by 4 bases, with 9 bases between the two germline ends. CDR1 is SGHRS, CDR2 YFSETQ, per germline.

V gene TRBV5-4 combines with J gene TRBJ2-7; D is unresolved. Per germline, CDR1 SGHNT and CDR2 YYREEE (reference sequence). Deletions cut 0 bases from V and 0 bases from J, with 4 bases between. CDR3 length equals 13 residues. This CDR3 reads CASSLAHSYEQYF. The CDR3 DNA reads TGTGCCAGCAGCTTGGCCCACTCCTACGAGCAGTACTTC.

V and J are TRBV25-1 and TRBJ1-6; possible D gene TRBD1, 5 bases. The germline V and J ends were trimmed by 1 base and 7 bases, with 17 bases remaining between them. The CDR3 is 17 residues long. Germline V gene data show CDR1 as MGHDK and CDR2 as SYGVNS. The CDR3 bases are TGTGCCAGCAGTGAATCGATAGGGGCTATATCGAATTCACCCCTCCACTTT. The encoded protein is CASSESIGAISNSPLHF.

The chain carries TRBV19 and TRBJ1-5; 8 bases map to TRBD1. The ends lost 7 bases at V and 3 bases at J; junction bases unmatched: 8. CDR1 LNHDA and CDR2 SQIVND come from the germline V gene (reference sequence). The CDR3 contains 15 residues. The CDR3 DNA follows: TGTGCCAGTAATACCCAGGGGGCACTCAATCAGCCCCAGCATTTT. Protein product: CASNTQGALNQPQHF.

The CDR3 DNA reads as TGTGCCAGTAGGACGACAGGGGTAGAGACAGATACGCAGTATTTT. Translated, it gives CASRTTGVETDTQYF. This rearrangement joins TRBV19 to TRBJ2-3, with TRBD1 matching over 8 bases. The CDR3 is 15 residues long. The germline V gene encodes CDR1 LNHDA and CDR2 SQIVND (reference sequence). Trimming took 6 bases from V and 3 from J; bases not matched to a gene: 8.

The rearrangement links TRBV6-1 to TRBJ1-5; tentatively, D is TRBD1 (5 bases). Germline CDR1 is MNHNS and CDR2 is SASEGT. The CDR3 length is 15 residues. Deletions cut 1 base from V and 4 bases from J, with 11 bases between. The chain's CDR3 is CASSEGDGLNQPQHF. Written as DNA, the CDR3 is TGTGCCAGCAGTGAAGGGGACGGTTTAAATCAGCCCCAGCATTTT.

The gene calls are TRBV19 and TRBJ1-5; D is undetermined. The CDR3 loop spans 14 amino acids. The V end lost 11 bases, the J end lost 1 base, and 15 bases lay between the germline ends. The germline CDR1 and CDR2 sequences are LNHDA and SQIVND (reference sequence). The CDR3 nucleotides read TGTGCCTCGGGAGGCCCCATAAGCAATCAGCCCCAGCATTTT. Translating it yields CASGGPISNQPQHF. The variable domain in full, with the rest retrieved from reference TRBV19 and TRBJ1-5, is DGGITQSPKYLFRKEGQNVTLSCEQNLNHDAMYWYRQDPGQGLRLIYYSQIVNDFQKGDIAEGYSVSREKKESFPLTVTSAQKNPTAFYLCASGGPISNQPQHFGDGTRLSIL.

V is TRBV18 and J is TRBJ1-1, with D maybe TRBD1 (5 bases). V was pared by 8 bases and J by 5 bases, with 33 bases between. Per the germline V gene, CDR1 is KGHSH and CDR2 is LQKENI. This CDR3 is built from 19 residues. Here the CDR3 DNA reads TGTGCCAGCACAAAGAATGCAGGAATTCGGGGCCCGGTACCGACTGAAGCTTTCTTT. It yields the protein CASTKNAGIRGPVPTEAFF.

The chain joins TRBV7-2 to TRBJ1-6; D is perhaps TRBD1 (5 bases). Trimming shortened V by 1 base and J by 5 bases, and 6 bases separated the two germline ends. The germline gives CDR1 SGHTA, CDR2 FQGNSA. The CDR3 has 14 residues. The chain's CDR3 is CASSLGGNNSPLHF. CDR3 nucleotides: TGTGCCAGCAGCTTAGGGGGGAATAATTCACCCCTCCACTTT.

This clone came up once. The J gene is TRBJ2-5, the V gene TRBV28, with D hard to call. Trimming removed 5 bases at V and 3 bases at J, with 1 base between. Germline-derived CDR1 and CDR2 are MDHEN and SYDVKM. This CDR3 has 10 amino acids. The CDR3 protein is CASSEETQYF. The CDR3 region has the DNA TGTGCCAGCAGTGAAGAGACCCAGTACTTC.

The CDR3 spells CASRTSPSEKLFF. For the CDR3, the DNA is TGTGCCAGCAGGACCTCTCCTAGTGAAAAACTGTTTTTT. The chain recombines TRBV27 with TRBJ1-4, with no clear D. Trimming cost V 6 bases and J 7 bases, with 12 bases left between them. Germline assignment: CDR1 MNHEY and CDR2 SMNVEV (reference sequence). The CDR3 totals 13 residues.

The chain employs TRBV4-1 and TRBJ1-1; D remains unclear. Germline lookup yields CDR1 MGHRA and CDR2 YSYEKL. This CDR3 has 14 amino acids. V was trimmed by 1 base and J by 0 bases, leaving 6 bases between them. CDR3 sequence: CASSQARLNTEAFF. CDR3 DNA sequence: TGCGCCAGCAGCCAAGCAAGGTTGAACACTGAAGCTTTCTTT.